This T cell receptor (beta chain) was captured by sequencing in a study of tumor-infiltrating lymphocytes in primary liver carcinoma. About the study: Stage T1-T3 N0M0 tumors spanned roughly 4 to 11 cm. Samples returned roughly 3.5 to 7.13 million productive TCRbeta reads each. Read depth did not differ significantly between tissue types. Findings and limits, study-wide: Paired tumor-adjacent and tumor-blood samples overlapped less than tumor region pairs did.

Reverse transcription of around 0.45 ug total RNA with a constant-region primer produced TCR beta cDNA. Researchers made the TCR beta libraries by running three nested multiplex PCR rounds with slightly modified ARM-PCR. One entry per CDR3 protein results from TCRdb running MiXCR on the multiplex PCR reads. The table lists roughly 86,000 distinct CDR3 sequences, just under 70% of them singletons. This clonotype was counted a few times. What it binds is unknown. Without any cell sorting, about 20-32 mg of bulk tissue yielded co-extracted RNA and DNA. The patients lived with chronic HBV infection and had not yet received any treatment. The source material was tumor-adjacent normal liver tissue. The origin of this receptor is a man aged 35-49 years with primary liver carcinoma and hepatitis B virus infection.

The CDR3 DNA is TGTGCCAGCAGTGAAGACCAGGATCAGCCCCAGCATTTT. It yields the protein CASSEDQDQPQHF. This rearrangement joins TRBV2 to TRBJ1-5; no clear D gene. This CDR3 comprises 13 residues. V was trimmed by 1 base and J by 5 bases, leaving 6 bases between them. Germline CDR1 and CDR2: SNHLY and FYNNEI.